The source of this TCR beta chain is a study of OX40 agonist ivuxolimab in advanced cancers. Study outcomes and limitations: At 0.1 to 3.0 mg/kg and by week 6, CD4+ and CD8+ T cells in the blood had expanded clonally.

Using immunoSEQ multiplex PCR, the repertoire was profiled, and TCRdb retains in-frame clones only, with some absent. The profile shows tens of thousands of clones, roughly 90% of them singletons. As for this clone: As yet, its antigen is unknown.

CDR1 SNHLY and CDR2 FYNNEI come from the germline V gene. The CDR3 is made up of 15 amino acids. V gave up 4 bases and J gave up 11 bases, with 21 bases separating them. The sequencing here drew on CD4+ or CD8+ T cells sorted from blood, taken in a trial of the OX40 agonist ivuxolimab. This TCR was sampled from an adult with an advanced solid tumor such as melanoma, head and neck, liver or kidney cancer. The chain uses TRBV2 and TRBJ1-5; no clear D. CDR3 sequence (DNA): TGTGCCAGCAGTGCGCGGGGAGGACCGAACGAAGCCCAGCATTTT. Amino acids: CASSARGGPNEAQHF.